These 23 T cell receptor beta chains were sequenced from one sample in a study of cytomegalovirus exposure and HLA in healthy donors. The PCR made use of 60 Vbeta and 13 Jbeta primers. The data were produced by immunoSEQ multiplex PCR, yet TCRdb's version contains in-frame clones alone and is incomplete. The sample yields 95,000 to 110,000 clones, approximately 80% seen once. The source material was PBMCs. The receptors come from a male donor in good health and CMV-seronegative.

The V and J genes are TRBV4-1 and TRBJ2-5, with 8 positions matching TRBD2. The J call is in doubt because the DNA end fits TRBJ2-7 better. CDR3 length: 15 residues. Germline V gene data show CDR1 as MGHRA and CDR2 as YSYEKL. DNA for the CDR3: TGCGCCAGCAGCCAAGGATTCAGCGGGAGAGGCGAGCAGTACTTC. This codes for CASSQGFSGRGEQYF.

The V gene is TRBV2, the J gene TRBJ2-2; a weak D match, TRBD2 (6 bases). This CDR3 region has 15 residues. V was cut by 7 bases and J by 4 bases, with 16 bases left in between. Germline loops: CDR1 SNHLY, CDR2 FYNNEI. The CDR3 is CASTSGLPPTGELFF. In DNA form, the CDR3 reads TGTGCCAGCACCTCGGGACTTCCCCCCACCGGGGAGCTGTTTTTT.

This clone showed up just a few times. This chain connects TRBV5-4 to TRBJ1-1; 10 bases map to TRBD1. J gave up 4 bases and V 5 bases, and 11 bases lay outside the gene matches. The CDR3 length is 16 residues. Germline lookup yields CDR1 SGHNT and CDR2 YYREEE (reference sequence). The CDR3 loop is CASSSPGQGWATEAFF. The CDR3 DNA reads as TGTGCCAGCAGTTCACCGGGACAGGGGTGGGCCACTGAAGCTTTCTTT.

The V gene is TRBV5-1, the J gene TRBJ1-1; 12 positions agree with TRBD1. Trimming cost V 4 bases and J 4 bases; bases outside gene matches: 5. The germline CDR1 and CDR2 sequences are SGHRS and YFSETQ. The CDR3 covers 15 residues. CDR3 in DNA: TGCGCCAGCAGCCACCGGGACAGGGGGCGCACTGAAGCTTTCTTT. Encoded protein: CASSHRDRGRTEAFF. The full variable domain, with the rest looked up from reference TRBV5-1 and TRBJ1-1, is KAGVTQTPRYLIKTRGQQVTLSCSPISGHRSVSWYQQTPGQGLQFLFEYFSETQRNKGNFPGRFSGRQFSNSRSEMNVSTLELGDSALYLCASSHRDRGRTEAFFGQGTRLTVV.

The chain carries TRBV5-1 and TRBJ2-6; D is ambiguous. The CDR3 contains 13 residues. Germline V lookup: CDR1 SGHRS, CDR2 YFSETQ. The ends were cut back, 4 bases at V and 3 bases at J, with 5 bases in the middle. CDR3 coding DNA: TGCGCCAGCAGCCCAGGTGGGGCCAACGTCCTGACTTTC. Translated, it gives CASSPGGANVLTF.

This clone was observed a handful of times. This chain links TRBV27 with TRBJ2-2; 9 nucleotides agree with TRBD1. Per germline, CDR1 MNHEY and CDR2 SMNVEV (reference sequence). The ends lost 3 bases at V and 7 bases at J; junction bases unmatched: 3. The CDR3 contains 14 residues. CDR3 loop: CASSFRQGGGELFF. CDR3 DNA: TGTGCCAGCAGTTTCCGACAGGGGGGCGGGGAGCTGTTTTTT.

This clone has more than one count but fewer than ten. The chain carries TRBV15 and TRBJ2-5; D is possibly TRBD2 (6 bases). The CDR3 extends over 18 amino acids. The V end lost 0 bases, the J end lost 1 base, and 18 bases lay between the germline ends. From germline, CDR1 is LNHNV and CDR2 YYDKDF (reference sequence). This CDR3 reads CATSRDDYLARTQETQYF. The CDR3 coding sequence is TGTGCCACCAGCAGAGATGATTATCTAGCGAGAACCCAAGAGACCCAGTACTTC. Full variable domain (missing parts from reference TRBV15 and TRBJ2-5): DAMVIQNPRYQVTQFGKPVTLSCSQTLNHNVMYWYQQKSSQAPKLLFHYYDKDFNNEADTPDNFQSRRPNTSFCFLDIRSPGLGDTAMYLCATSRDDYLARTQETQYFGPGTRLLVL.

The sample holds one count of this clone. The V call is TRBV7-6, the J call TRBJ2-1, with D tentatively TRBD2 (6 bases). Germline V CDR1 and CDR2: SGHVS, FNYEAQ. The CDR3 totals 15 residues. Trimming took 1 base from V and 2 from J, leaving 9 bases between them. The CDR3 sequence is CASSLVGGAYNEQFF. The CDR3 DNA reads as TGTGCCAGCAGCTTAGTTGGCGGGGCCTACAATGAGCAGTTCTTC.

This chain joins TRBV14 and TRBJ1-4, with D maybe TRBD1 (5 bases). This CDR3 spans 14 amino acids. V lost 0 bases, J lost 8 bases, and 10 bases lay in between. Per the germline V gene, CDR1 is SGHDN and CDR2 is FVKESK. The CDR3 DNA sequence: TGTGCCAGCAGCCAAGATGCCAGGACAGAAAAACTGTTTTTT. Its protein is CASSQDARTEKLFF.

This clone was observed a few times. V and J are TRBV7-2 and TRBJ2-1, with D maybe TRBD2 (7 bases). V was pared by 5 bases and J by 2 bases, with 16 bases between. CDR1 SGHTA and CDR2 FQGNSA come from the germline V gene. CDR3 length equals 16 residues. The CDR3 sequence: CASSTKGGATYNEQFF. The DNA of the CDR3 is TGTGCCAGCAGCACAAAAGGGGGGGCAACCTACAATGAGCAGTTCTTC.

This clone was detected only a few times. The CDR3 reads CASSEGGQGIGVRVAFF. In nucleotides, the CDR3 is TGTGCCAGCAGTGAAGGGGGACAGGGTATTGGGGTCCGAGTAGCTTTCTTT. The chain joins TRBV25-1 to TRBJ1-1; 9 bases fit TRBD1. Germline V gives CDR1 MGHDK, CDR2 SYGVNS. V was pared by 2 bases and J by 10 bases, with 17 bases of the junction left unmatched. The CDR3 has 17 amino acids.

This clone was found a few times. The chain uses TRBV30 and TRBJ1-2; D may be TRBD1 (6 bases). Germline lookup yields CDR1 GTSNPN and CDR2 SVGIG (reference sequence). CDR3 length: 15 residues. With 1 base removed from V and 1 base from J, the gap between germline ends came to 13 bases. Here the CDR3 DNA reads TGTGCCTGGAGTGGACAGGCGATCGTTAACTATGGCTACACCTTC. Translating gives CAWSGQAIVNYGYTF.

The V and J genes are TRBV10-1 and TRBJ2-5; 8 bases agree with TRBD2. Germline V gene lookup returns CDR1 WNHNN and CDR2 SYGVQD (reference sequence). The CDR3 has 14 residues. Trimming cost V 5 bases and J 5 bases; bases outside gene matches: 7. The CDR3 DNA follows: TGCGCCAGCAGTAGGGGACTAGGGGGTGAGACCCAGTACTTC. This translates into CASSRGLGGETQYF.

The rearrangement links TRBV14 to TRBJ2-3; 10 bases map to TRBD1. Germline lookup yields CDR1 SGHDN and CDR2 FVKESK. Unmatched junction bases numbered 13, after V lost 4 bases and J lost 3 bases. This CDR3 has 18 amino acids. CDR3 DNA: TGTGCCAGCAGCCTCCGGACAGGGGGACTTTCTAAGACAGATACGCAGTATTTT. Its protein product is CASSLRTGGLSKTDTQYF. The whole variable domain, remainder taken from reference TRBV14 and TRBJ2-3, is EAGVTQFPSHSVIEKGQTVTLRCDPISGHDNLYWYRRVMGKEIKFLLHFVKESKQDESGMPNNRFLAERTGGTYSTLKVQPAELEDSGVYFCASSLRTGGLSKTDTQYFGPGTRLTVL.

This rearrangement joins TRBV5-4 to TRBJ1-1; TRBD1 aligns across 10 bases. Trimming at V came to 4 bases and at J to 5 bases, leaving 5 bases not matched to a gene. Germline V lookup: CDR1 SGHNT, CDR2 YYREEE (reference sequence). This CDR3 comprises 14 residues. In DNA, the CDR3 is TGTGCCAGCAGCGGGACAGGGGCGAAGACTGAAGCTTTCTTT. Translated: CASSGTGAKTEAFF.

A few counts support this clone. The chain links TRBV19 to TRBJ1-2, with 9 nucleotides matching TRBD1. The junction had 15 bases not matched to a gene; V was cut back by 5 bases and J by 8 bases. Germline V lookup: CDR1 LNHDA, CDR2 SQIVND (reference sequence). The CDR3 spans 16 residues. The CDR3 nucleotides read TGTGCCAGTAGTGACAACAGGGGGCGGATGGGATACGGCTACACCTTC. Translated, it gives CASSDNRGRMGYGYTF. Looking up the rest from reference TRBV19 and TRBJ1-2 gives the full variable domain: DGGITQSPKYLFRKEGQNVTLSCEQNLNHDAMYWYRQDPGQGLRLIYYSQIVNDFQKGDIAEGYSVSREKKESFPLTVTSAQKNPTAFYLCASSDNRGRMGYGYTFGSGTRLTVV.

The rearrangement joins TRBV2 to TRBJ1-5; D unresolved. The CDR3 sequence is 14 residues long. Germline loops: CDR1 SNHLY, CDR2 FYNNEI. The V end was cut by 1 base, the J end by 2 bases, with 6 bases between. The CDR3 protein is CASSEEVGNQPQHF. The DNA of the CDR3 is TGTGCCAGCAGTGAAGAAGTAGGCAATCAGCCCCAGCATTTT. Drawing the rest from reference TRBV2 and TRBJ1-5, the complete variable domain is EPEVTQTPSHQVTQMGQEVILRCVPISNHLYFYWYRQILGQKVEFLVSFYNNEISEKSEIFDDQFSVERPDGSNFTLKIRSTKLEDSAMYFCASSEEVGNQPQHFGDGTRLSIL.

The chain combines TRBV9 with TRBJ2-1, with a tentative D call TRBD1 (5 bases). The germline V gene encodes CDR1 SGDLS and CDR2 YYNGEE. The CDR3 has 13 residues. The germline V and J ends were trimmed by 0 bases and 6 bases, with 7 bases remaining between them. CDR3 in amino acids: CASSVADSNEQFF. DNA for the CDR3: TGTGCCAGCAGCGTAGCTGACAGCAATGAGCAGTTCTTC.

This rearrangement joins TRBV6-5 to TRBJ2-7, with a possible D match to TRBD2 (6 bases). Germline V gene lookup returns CDR1 MNHEY and CDR2 SVGAGI. CDR3 length: 12 amino acids. The V gene lost 8 bases and the J gene lost 1 base, with 9 bases spanning the gap. CDR3 residues: CASRRGSYEQYF. The CDR3 DNA sequence: TGTGCCAGCCGCCGGGGGTCCTACGAGCAGTACTTC.

The DNA for the CDR3 is TGTGCCAGCAGCACCCGAACAGGGTGGAGCACTGAAGCTTTCTTT. This sequence encodes CASSTRTGWSTEAFF. The chain employs TRBV11-2 and TRBJ1-1; D perhaps matches TRBD1 (6 bases). CDR1 is SGHAT and CDR2 is FQNNGV in the germline V gene. V was cut by 5 bases and J by 4 bases, with 17 bases left in between. The CDR3 has 15 amino acids. The entire variable domain, with the rest obtained from reference TRBV11-2 and TRBJ1-1, is as follows: EAGVAQSPRYKIIEKRQSVAFWCNPISGHATLYWYQQILGQGPKLLIQFQNNGVVDDSQLPKDRFSAERLKGVDSTLKIQPAKLEDSAVYLCASSTRTGWSTEAFFGQGTRLTVV.

The rearrangement uses TRBV6-5 and TRBJ2-3, with TRBD2 as a possible D gene (7 bases). CDR3 length equals 14 residues. The germline V gene has CDR1 MNHEY and CDR2 SVGAGI. V was clipped by 7 bases and J by 6 bases, with 17 bases between them. This chain's CDR3 is CASTLRGALDTQYF. In nucleotides, the CDR3 is TGTGCCAGCACTTTACGGGGGGCGCTGGATACGCAGTATTTT.

The chain joins TRBV2 to TRBJ2-3; the D gene is possibly TRBD2 (5 bases). Germline values: CDR1 SNHLY, CDR2 FYNNEI. This CDR3 region has 15 residues. The V gene lost 2 bases and the J gene lost 4 bases, with 13 bases spanning the gap. The CDR3 here is CASSEFSARADTQYF. In DNA form, the CDR3 reads TGTGCCAGCAGTGAATTTAGCGCGAGGGCAGATACGCAGTATTTT.

The V gene is TRBV30, the J gene TRBJ2-6, with 9 bases identical to TRBD1. Germline V gene lookup returns CDR1 GTSNPN and CDR2 SVGIG (reference sequence). Unmatched junction bases numbered 9, after V lost 5 bases and J lost 1 base. This CDR3 has 17 residues. This chain's CDR3 is CAWLRDRALSGANVLTF. For the CDR3, the DNA is TGTGCCTGGTTAAGGGACAGGGCGCTATCTGGGGCCAACGTCCTGACTTTC.